The 27 T cell receptor beta chains presented below share a single source sample, sequenced in a study of T cell responses to AZD1222 COVID-19 vaccine. Profiled with immunoSEQ multiplex PCR; TCRdb holds only in-frame clones, not every one. The sample has 50,000 to 65,000 clones, 80% to 90% seen once. The input for sequencing was peripheral blood, taken 28 days after the second AZD1222 dose. Every receptor here comes from an adult who received the AZD1222 COVID-19 vaccine.

The V gene is TRBV24-1, the J gene TRBJ2-1, with D possibly being TRBD1 (5 bases). The germline CDR1 and CDR2 sequences are KGHDR and SFDVKD. Trimming took off 2 bases at V and 7 bases at J, with 11 bases between the two ends. CDR3 size: 14 residues. Here the CDR3 reads CATSDSGRENEQFF. The CDR3, as DNA: TGTGCCACCAGTGATTCCGGCAGGGAAAATGAGCAGTTCTTC.

The chain recombines TRBV12-3 or TRBV12-4 with TRBJ1-1; D is perhaps TRBD1 (5 bases). The CDR3 is 12 residues long. Trimming left V 1 base short and J 11 bases short, with 11 bases between. CDR3 bases: TGTGCCAGCAGTTTAGGTCGGGGGAAGGCTTTCTTT. Its protein is CASSLGRGKAFF.

V and J are TRBV11-2 and TRBJ1-1; D unclear. The CDR3 sequence is 13 residues long. CDR1 is SGHAT and CDR2 is FQNNGV in the germline V gene. V lost 1 base to trimming and J lost 1 base, with 4 bases between them. This chain's CDR3 is CASSLAENTEAFF. In nucleotides, the CDR3 is TGTGCCAGCAGCTTAGCCGAGAACACTGAAGCTTTCTTT.

The chain joins TRBV7-9 to TRBJ2-5, with 11 bases identical to TRBD2. CDR1 is SEHNR and CDR2 is FQNEAQ in the germline V gene (reference sequence). The CDR3 runs 17 residues. V was clipped by 5 bases and J by 4 bases; unmatched bases: 12. The CDR3 reads CASSPPPSGRIRETQYF. DNA for the CDR3: TGTGCCAGCAGCCCCCCTCCTAGCGGGAGGATTAGAGAGACCCAGTACTTC.

The chain couples TRBV5-1 to TRBJ2-1, with 8 bases that match TRBD2. Trimming at V came to 7 bases and at J to 4 bases, leaving 13 bases not matched to a gene. In germline, CDR1 is SGHRS, CDR2 YFSETQ. This CDR3 region has 16 residues. The CDR3 sequence: CASATSGGVNYNEQFF. The CDR3 DNA follows: TGCGCCAGCGCTACTAGCGGCGGAGTTAATTACAATGAGCAGTTCTTC.

The rearrangement uses TRBV30 and TRBJ2-1; a possible D gene is TRBD2 (6 bases). CDR1 is GTSNPN, CDR2 SVGIG, per germline (reference sequence). There are 13 residues in the CDR3. V lost 0 bases and J 6 bases, leaving 9 bases between the germline ends. The CDR3: CAWSVMGGNEQFF. The CDR3 coding sequence is TGTGCCTGGAGTGTTATGGGGGGCAATGAGCAGTTCTTC.

The CDR3 DNA sequence: TGTGCCAGCAGTCGGGAAGTTGGGTCACCCCTCCACTTT. It translates to CASSREVGSPLHF. The chain joins TRBV2 to TRBJ1-6; D unclear. CDR1 and CDR2 from the germline V gene are SNHLY and FYNNEI. This CDR3 comprises 13 residues. Trimming pared 5 bases from V and 10 bases from J, leaving 12 bases between.

The J gene is TRBJ1-3, the V gene TRBV30; TRBD1 matches at 9 bases. The CDR3 is 16 amino acids. Germline assignment: CDR1 GTSNPN and CDR2 SVGIG (reference sequence). After removal of 4 bases from V and 3 bases from J, the junction contained 10 bases not matched to a gene. This CDR3 reads CAWTPDRGYFGNTIYF. Here the CDR3 DNA reads TGTGCCTGGACCCCGGACAGGGGATATTTTGGAAACACCATATATTTT.

This chain connects TRBV13 to TRBJ1-2; weak D call: TRBD1 (5 bases). CDR1 is PRHDT, CDR2 FYEKMQ, per germline (reference sequence). The CDR3 runs 14 residues. V dropped 4 bases and J dropped 4 bases, with 13 bases sitting between them. The DNA of the CDR3 is TGTGCCAGCAGCTCGGGTAGGGGCGGCTATGGCTACACCTTC. Protein: CASSSGRGGYGYTF.

The chain combines TRBV5-4 with TRBJ1-2; the match to TRBD1 covers 7 bases. Germline V gene sequence: CDR1 SGHNT, CDR2 YYREEE (reference sequence). The CDR3 is 20 amino acids. V was clipped by 3 bases and J by 0 bases; unmatched bases: 20. As DNA, the CDR3 is TGTGCCAGCAGCTCCCCCTTTTCAGGACAGGTTGGACAGGCTAACTATGGCTACACCTTC. Its protein is CASSSPFSGQVGQANYGYTF.

The gene calls are TRBV15 and TRBJ1-5, with unresolved D. This CDR3 has 14 residues. Deletions cut 5 bases from V and 1 base from J, with 9 bases between. Germline V gene data show CDR1 as LNHNV and CDR2 as YYDKDF (reference sequence). CDR3 amino acids: CATSLLGSNQPQHF. The CDR3 DNA is TGTGCCACCAGCTTATTGGGGAGCAATCAGCCCCAGCATTTT.

This clone was seen a single time. The chain joins TRBV27 to TRBJ2-5; TRBD2 matches 8 bases. The CDR3 consists of 20 residues. Germline values: CDR1 MNHEY, CDR2 SMNVEV (reference sequence). V was pared by 3 bases and J by 2 bases, with 20 bases of the junction left unmatched. CDR3 loop: CASSFGPSSGRNPTQETQYF. In DNA form, the CDR3 reads TGTGCCAGCAGTTTCGGTCCATCGAGCGGGAGAAACCCGACTCAAGAGACCCAGTACTTC.

The V and J genes are TRBV4-1 and TRBJ2-2; D perhaps matches TRBD2 (6 bases). Trimming removed 4 bases from V and 2 bases from J, with 14 bases in between. The V gene's germline CDR1 is MGHRA and CDR2 YSYEKL. This CDR3 is built from 16 residues. The CDR3 DNA follows: TGCGCCAGCAGCCGCTTACCGGGACTTAACACCGGGGAGCTGTTTTTT. Protein product: CASSRLPGLNTGELFF.

J is TRBJ1-1 and V is TRBV7-2; possibly TRBD1 for D (5 bases). The CDR3 sequence is 15 residues long. Germline CDR1 is SGHTA and CDR2 is FQGNSA. Trimming took off 5 bases at V and 1 base at J, with 14 bases between the two ends. CDR3 sequence reads: CASSIRSGPNTEAFF. The CDR3 DNA follows: TGTGCCAGCAGCATCCGGTCAGGGCCGAACACTGAAGCTTTCTTT.

The V gene is TRBV24-1, the J gene TRBJ2-5; D could derive from TRBD1 or TRBD2 (5 bases each). The CDR3 length is 15 residues. The ends were cut back, 6 bases at V and 5 bases at J, with 18 bases in the middle. Germline CDR1 and CDR2: KGHDR and SFDVKD. CDR3 DNA sequence: TGTGCCACCAGTCCTGGGACGGCTCGGCGGGAGACCCAGTACTTC. This sequence encodes CATSPGTARRETQYF.

CDR3 sequence: CASSGGEGDRNQPQHF. CDR3 sequence (DNA): TGTGCCAGCAGTGGGGGGGAGGGGGATCGCAATCAGCCCCAGCATTTT. The chain has TRBV25-1 and TRBJ1-5, with a possible D match to TRBD1 (6 bases). CDR1 and CDR2 (germline): MGHDK, SYGVNS. This CDR3 has 16 residues. V lost 4 bases to trimming and J lost 2 bases, with 15 bases between them.

The chain employs TRBV7-9 and TRBJ1-4; 9 nucleotides match TRBD1. Germline trimming cut 5 bases from V and 8 bases from J; bases unmatched to any gene: 6. The CDR3 extends over 14 amino acids. Germline loops: CDR1 SEHNR, CDR2 FQNEAQ (reference sequence). DNA of the CDR3: TGTGCCAGCAGCGTGGGACAGGGTGGAGAAAAACTGTTTTTT. Protein sequence: CASSVGQGGEKLFF.

The rearrangement uses TRBV19 and TRBJ2-7; D may be TRBD1 (6 bases). Per germline, CDR1 LNHDA and CDR2 SQIVND (reference sequence). This CDR3 contains 15 residues. The V end was cut by 1 base, the J end by 1 base, with 11 bases between. CDR3 DNA: TGTGCCAGTAGTATAGGTCCGGACAGTTCCTACGAGCAGTACTTC. The encoded protein is CASSIGPDSSYEQYF.

V usage is TRBV18 and J usage is TRBJ1-6; D gene ambiguous. Germline assignment: CDR1 KGHSH and CDR2 LQKENI. V shed 2 bases and J shed 2 bases, with 25 bases lying between them. There are 21 residues in the CDR3. CDR3 nucleotide sequence: TGTGCCAGCTCACCAGGCGGGAAATACGCGGGTGGGTTAACCTATAATTCACCCCTCCACTTT. Amino acid sequence: CASSPGGKYAGGLTYNSPLHF. The entire variable domain, with the rest obtained from reference TRBV18 and TRBJ1-6, is as follows: NAGVMQNPRHLVRRRGQEARLRCSPMKGHSHVYWYRQLPEEGLKFMVYLQKENIIDESGMPKERFSAEFPKEGPSILRIQQVVRGDSAAYFCASSPGGKYAGGLTYNSPLHFGNGTRLTVT.

The chain joins TRBV5-1 to TRBJ1-2; D may be TRBD1 (6 bases). Germline CDR1 and CDR2: SGHRS and YFSETQ. The CDR3 consists of 15 residues. The V and J ends lost 1 base and 7 bases respectively, with 17 bases between them. CDR3 in DNA: TGCGCCAGCAGCTTGAACCAACAGGGCCCGGCTGGCTACACCTTC. Protein: CASSLNQQGPAGYTF.

The chain's CDR3 is CASSSAVMITDQPQHF. The CDR3 region has the DNA TGTGCCAGTAGTTCTGCGGTCATGATCACCGATCAGCCCCAGCATTTT. The chain couples TRBV19 to TRBJ1-5, with D hard to call. The CDR3 is 16 amino acids. Trimming cost V 5 bases and J 5 bases, with 19 bases left between them. Germline V gene data show CDR1 as LNHDA and CDR2 as SQIVND (reference sequence).

The V gene is TRBV4-1, the J gene TRBJ1-5; no definite D call. CDR3 size: 17 residues. Germline V gene lookup returns CDR1 MGHRA and CDR2 YSYEKL. V shed 3 bases and J shed 11 bases, with 26 bases lying between them. CDR3 DNA: TGCGCCAGCAGCCACACCTTTGATGGCACACGAGGTGTTGCCCAGCATTTT. Protein: CASSHTFDGTRGVAQHF.

V gene TRBV5-1 combines with J gene TRBJ1-2; D is unclear. The CDR3 covers 12 residues. Trimming shortened V by 2 bases and J by 2 bases, and 4 bases separated the two germline ends. The germline V gene encodes CDR1 SGHRS and CDR2 YFSETQ. The CDR3 spells CASSFENYGYTF. In DNA, the CDR3 is TGCGCCAGCAGCTTCGAGAACTATGGCTACACCTTC.

V gene TRBV10-3 combines with J gene TRBJ2-5, with 7 bases matching TRBD2. V was pared by 2 bases and J by 2 bases, with 5 bases of the junction left unmatched. CDR3 length: 15 residues. In germline, CDR1 is ENHRY, CDR2 SYGVKD. The CDR3 reads CAISEPGRKQETQYF. The CDR3 coding sequence is TGTGCCATCAGTGAGCCCGGGAGGAAGCAAGAGACCCAGTACTTC.

V is TRBV6-5 and J is TRBJ2-1, with D tentatively TRBD2 (6 bases). V lost 6 bases, J lost 0 bases, and 12 bases lay in between. In germline, CDR1 is MNHEY, CDR2 SVGAGI. This CDR3 has 15 residues. Here the CDR3 reads CASRGTSPSYNEQFF. The CDR3 nucleotides read TGTGCCAGCAGGGGGACTTCCCCCTCCTACAATGAGCAGTTCTTC.

The gene calls are TRBV15 and TRBJ1-5; the D gene is possibly TRBD1 (5 bases). V shed 8 bases and J shed 0 bases, with 5 bases lying between them. This CDR3 region has 12 residues. Germline V lookup: CDR1 LNHNV, CDR2 YYDKDF (reference sequence). Written as DNA, the CDR3 is TGTGCCACCGGGGGTAGCAATCAGCCCCAGCATTTT. Protein: CATGGSNQPQHF.

The rearrangement uses TRBV7-3 and TRBJ1-2; D is unresolved. The germline V gene has CDR1 SGHTA and CDR2 FQGTGA. V was clipped by 3 bases and J by 6 bases, with 11 bases between them. This CDR3 spans 13 amino acids. CDR3 in amino acids: CASSFEPWDGYTF. For the CDR3, the DNA is TGTGCCAGCAGCTTTGAGCCTTGGGATGGCTACACCTTC.